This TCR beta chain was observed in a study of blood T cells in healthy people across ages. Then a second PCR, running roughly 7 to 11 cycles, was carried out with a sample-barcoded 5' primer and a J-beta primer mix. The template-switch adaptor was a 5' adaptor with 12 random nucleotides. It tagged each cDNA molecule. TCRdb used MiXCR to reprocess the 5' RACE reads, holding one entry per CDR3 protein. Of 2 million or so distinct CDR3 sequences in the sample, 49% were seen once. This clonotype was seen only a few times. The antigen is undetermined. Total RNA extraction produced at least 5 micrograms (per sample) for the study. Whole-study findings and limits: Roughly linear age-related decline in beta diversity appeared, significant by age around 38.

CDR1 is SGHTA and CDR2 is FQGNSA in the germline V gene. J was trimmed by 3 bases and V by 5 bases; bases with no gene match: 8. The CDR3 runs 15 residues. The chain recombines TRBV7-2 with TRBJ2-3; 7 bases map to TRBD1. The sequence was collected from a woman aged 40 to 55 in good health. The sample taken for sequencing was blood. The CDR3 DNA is TGTGCCAGCAGCCCACAGGGGCTGGAGACAGATACGCAGTATTTT. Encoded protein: CASSPQGLETDTQYF.